Listed below are T cell receptor beta chains from one sample, sequenced in a study of T-cell memory formation after mild COVID-19. TCRdb re-analysed the 5' RACE reads in MiXCR, keeping a single row per CDR3 protein. The profile covers about 140,000 distinct CDR3 sequences, with around 15% appearing a single time and under 30% taken by the ten largest. Material: PBMCs or a T cell subset sorted from them (not recorded which). The receptors originated from an adult woman who had mild COVID-19 (a few samples of this study predate the infection). Cell type and time point are not known. Each CDR3 is given with its conserved first and last residue. The D gene is left open where the match is weak. Rows may omit the clone size; those that give it use once, few, many or a size class.

D: TRBD1; size: .; V: TRBV7-2; J: TRBJ2-3; DNA: TGTGCCAGCAGTTACCGGGACAGGGTACTCGGCACAGATACGCAGTATTTT; CDR3: CASSYRDRVLGTDTQYF
D: TRBD1; size: .; V: TRBV4-1; J: TRBJ1-3; DNA: TGCGCCAGCAGCCCCCGCATTGGACAGGGCTCTGGAAACACCATATATTTT; CDR3: CASSPRIGQGSGNTIYF
D: TRBD2; size: .; V: TRBV30; J: TRBJ2-1; DNA: TGTGCCTGGAGTAAACTAGCGGGAGTCCATGAGCAGTTCTTC; CDR3: CAWSKLAGVHEQFF
D: .; size: many; V: TRBV20-1; J: TRBJ2-5; DNA: TGCAGTGCCCAAAGAGGGTTCCAAGAGACCCAGTACTTC; CDR3: CSAQRGFQETQYF
D: .; size: .; V: TRBV29-1; J: TRBJ2-7; DNA: TGCAGCGTTGAAACGGCGGGGAACTACGAGCAGTACTTC; CDR3: CSVETAGNYEQYF
D: .; size: .; V: TRBV13; J: TRBJ2-7; DNA: TGTGCCAGCAGCTCGAGGGGGACAAACTACGAGCAGTACTTC; CDR3: CASSSRGTNYEQYF
D: .; size: .; V: TRBV19; J: TRBJ2-5; DNA: TGTGCCAGTAGTGGGATAAGCGAAGAGACCCAGTACTTC; CDR3: CASSGISEETQYF
D: .; size: few; V: TRBV2; J: TRBJ2-7; DNA: TGTGCCAGCAGTGACGGCGGGCGAGCACCCTACGAGCAGTACTTC; CDR3: CASSDGGRAPYEQYF
D: .; size: .; V: TRBV9; J: TRBJ2-1; DNA: TGTGCCAGCAGCCCGGCGAGCTCCTACAATGAGCAGTTCTTC; CDR3: CASSPASSYNEQFF
D: .; size: few; V: TRBV4-3; J: TRBJ2-2; DNA: TGCGCCAGCAGCCAAGATTTGGCCAGGGAAGACACCGGGGAGCTGTTTTTT; CDR3: CASSQDLAREDTGELFF
D: .; size: few; V: TRBV13; J: TRBJ1-3; DNA: TGTGCCAGCAGCCTAGGGGGGGTAACGGGAGGAAACACCATATATTTT; CDR3: CASSLGGVTGGNTIYF
D: TRBD2; size: .; V: TRBV7-8; J: TRBJ2-5; DNA: TGTGCCAGCAGCCAGGGACTAGGGGAAGAGACCCAGTACTTC; CDR3: CASSQGLGEETQYF
D: .; size: .; V: TRBV11-2; J: TRBJ2-3; DNA: TGTGCCAGCAGCTTCCAGGGTTGGAGCACAGATACGCAGTATTTT; CDR3: CASSFQGWSTDTQYF
D: TRBD1; size: .; V: TRBV24-1; J: TRBJ2-1; DNA: TGTGCCACCAGTCAGGACAGGGAGCAGTTCTTC; CDR3: CATSQDREQFF
D: TRBD1; size: few; V: TRBV7-2; J: TRBJ1-1; DNA: TGTGCCAGCAGACCTACAGGGGTTCGCACTGAAGCTTTCTTT; CDR3: CASRPTGVRTEAFF
D: TRBD1; size: few; V: TRBV29-1; J: TRBJ2-7; DNA: TGCAGCGTGTGGACAGACAGGGGACCCTACGAGCAGTACTTC; CDR3: CSVWTDRGPYEQYF
D: .; size: .; V: TRBV11-1; J: TRBJ2-7; DNA: TGTGCCAGCAGTTGGGTTGGGTCCCAAACCGACTACGAGCAGTACTTC; CDR3: CASSWVGSQTDYEQYF
D: .; size: .; V: TRBV7-9; J: TRBJ2-7; DNA: TGTGCCAGCAGCGCCGGGACCTACGAGCAGTACTTC; CDR3: CASSAGTYEQYF
D: .; size: .; V: TRBV5-1; J: TRBJ2-7; DNA: TGCGCCAGCAGGGTGACAGGCCTCGGCTACGAGCAGTACTTC; CDR3: CASRVTGLGYEQYF
D: .; size: .; V: TRBV5-1; J: TRBJ2-1; DNA: TGCGCCAGCAGCTTGATGGTGTCAGAAAAGGACGATGAGCAGTTCTTC; CDR3: CASSLMVSEKDDEQFF
D: .; size: few; V: TRBV29-1; J: TRBJ2-6; DNA: TGCAGCGATCCGGACAGCTCTGGGGCCAACGTCCTGACTTTC; CDR3: CSDPDSSGANVLTF
D: .; size: once; V: TRBV5-1; J: TRBJ2-1; DNA: TGCGCCAGCAGCTCGGGGGAGTCTAGCTCCTACAATGAGCAGTTCTTC; CDR3: CASSSGESSSYNEQFF
D: .; size: few; V: TRBV2; J: TRBJ1-5; DNA: TGTGCCAGCAGTGCGGGGGATAGCAATCAGCCCCAGCATTTT; CDR3: CASSAGDSNQPQHF
D: TRBD2; size: .; V: TRBV5-1; J: TRBJ2-1; DNA: TGCGCCAGCAGCTTGACCGGGACTAGCGGGAGCTCCTACAATGAGCAGTTCTTC; CDR3: CASSLTGTSGSSYNEQFF
D: TRBD2; size: few; V: TRBV11-2; J: TRBJ2-4; DNA: TGTGCCAGCAGCTTTAGCGGGGGGGCGGACATTCAGTACTTC; CDR3: CASSFSGGADIQYF
D: .; size: .; V: TRBV6-1; J: TRBJ2-3; DNA: TGTGCCAGCAGTGAAGACGCGGTGGTGGGGCCAGATACGCAGTATTTT; CDR3: CASSEDAVVGPDTQYF
D: .; size: many; V: TRBV6-2/TRBV6-3; J: TRBJ2-5; DNA: TGTGCCAGCACGTATTCAGAGACCCAGTACTTC; CDR3: CASTYSETQYF
D: .; size: .; V: TRBV20-1; J: TRBJ1-5; DNA: TGCAGTGCTAGAGGCCCTGACCTGGGACAGCCCCAGCATTTT; CDR3: CSARGPDLGQPQHF
D: .; size: few; V: TRBV6-5; J: TRBJ1-6; DNA: TGTGCCAGCAGTTACATGGCAGTCTATAATTCACCCCTCCACTTT; CDR3: CASSYMAVYNSPLHF
D: TRBD1; size: .; V: TRBV6-5; J: TRBJ1-5; DNA: TGTGCCAGCAGCACGACAGGGGGCCGTAATCAGCCCCAGCATTTT; CDR3: CASSTTGGRNQPQHF
D: .; size: few; V: TRBV19; J: TRBJ2-5; DNA: TGTGCCAGTAGTGCGGGACTCAAAAAAGAGACCCAGTACTTC; CDR3: CASSAGLKKETQYF